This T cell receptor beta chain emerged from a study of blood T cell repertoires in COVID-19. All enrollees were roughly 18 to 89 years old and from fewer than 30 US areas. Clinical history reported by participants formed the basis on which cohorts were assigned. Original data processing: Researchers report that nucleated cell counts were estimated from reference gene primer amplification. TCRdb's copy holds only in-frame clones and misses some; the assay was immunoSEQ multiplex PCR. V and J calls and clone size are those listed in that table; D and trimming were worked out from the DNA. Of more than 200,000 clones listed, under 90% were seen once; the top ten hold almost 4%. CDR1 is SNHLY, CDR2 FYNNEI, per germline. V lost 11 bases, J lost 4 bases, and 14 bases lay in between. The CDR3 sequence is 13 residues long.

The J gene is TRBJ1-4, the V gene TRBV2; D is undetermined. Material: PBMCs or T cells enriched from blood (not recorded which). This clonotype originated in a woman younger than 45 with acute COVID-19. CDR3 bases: TGTGCCCGAGAGGTGGAGAATAATGAAAAACTGTTTTTT. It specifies CAREVENNEKLFF.